This T cell receptor beta chain stems from a study of siplizumab effects on memory and regulatory T cells. Whole-study findings and limits: Alloreactive sequences that could be traced to unstimulated CD4+ memory cells showed a significant reduction under siplizumab.

TCR templates numbering roughly 94,000 were assayed per sample. TCRdb's table, derived via immunoSEQ multiplex PCR, lists solely in-frame clones and lacks some. The sample yields about 100,000 clones, 75% to 95% seen once. CDR1 and CDR2 (germline): SGHRS, YFSETQ. Trimming took 5 bases from V and 4 from J, leaving 7 bases between them. The CDR3 loop spans 11 amino acids. This clone was observed a single time. The antigen is not known. The rearrangement uses TRBV5-1 and TRBJ2-7; no clear D gene. The receptor was isolated from a human donor in good health. Some clones in this sample may be carry-over from other donors' samples. The sequenced sample was CD4+ T cells sorted from blood. The chain's CDR3 is CASSIGYEQYF. The DNA for the CDR3 is TGCGCCAGCAGTATTGGTTACGAGCAGTACTTC.